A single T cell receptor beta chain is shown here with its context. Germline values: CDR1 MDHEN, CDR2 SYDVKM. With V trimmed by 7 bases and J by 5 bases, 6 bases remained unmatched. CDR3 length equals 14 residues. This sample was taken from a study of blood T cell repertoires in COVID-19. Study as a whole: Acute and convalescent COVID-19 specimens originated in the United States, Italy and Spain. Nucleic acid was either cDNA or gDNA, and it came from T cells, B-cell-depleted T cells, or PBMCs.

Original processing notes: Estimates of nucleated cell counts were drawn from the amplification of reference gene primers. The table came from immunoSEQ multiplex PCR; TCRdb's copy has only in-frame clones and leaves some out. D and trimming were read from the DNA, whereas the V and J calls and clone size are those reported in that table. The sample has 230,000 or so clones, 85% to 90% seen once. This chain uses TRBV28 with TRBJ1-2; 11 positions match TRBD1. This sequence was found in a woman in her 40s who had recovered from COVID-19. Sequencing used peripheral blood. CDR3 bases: TGTGCCAGCATAGTCAGGGACAGGGGGTATGGCTACACCTTC. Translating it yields CASIVRDRGYGYTF.